The present entry profiles one T cell receptor (beta chain) with its context. Only in-frame clones appear in the TCRdb table, and some are missing; sequencing was by immunoSEQ multiplex PCR. The table records under 150,000 clones, around 84% of them present only once. This sample is drawn from a study of blood T cell repertoires in COVID-19. The CDR3 extends over 13 amino acids. Trimming cost V 3 bases and J 0 bases, with 5 bases left between them. This receptor was obtained from a woman in her fifties or sixties with acute or convalescent COVID-19. J is TRBJ1-1 and V is TRBV12-3 or TRBV12-4, with D unresolved. The sequenced material came from peripheral blood. The CDR3 spells CASSFSMNTEAFF. CDR3 DNA: TGTGCCAGCAGTTTTTCCATGAACACTGAAGCTTTCTTT.